A single T cell receptor beta chain is shown here with its context. Its antigen is unidentified. The junction departs from the called germline gene at one end, perhaps through a read error. The method was immunoSEQ multiplex PCR; TCRdb's version includes in-frame clones alone and lacks a portion of them. The profile shows about 1,800 clones, 80% to 90% of them singletons. Germline V gives CDR1 SGHDT, CDR2 YYEEEE. The CDR3 loop spans 15 amino acids. The data were taken from a study of brain metastases from non-small cell lung cancer. Study results and limitations: In about 60% of brain metastases, T-cell clones were expanded compared with matched primary tumors.

The chain carries TRBV5-6 and TRBJ1-1; D gene ambiguous. Input material: primary lung tumor tissue. The TCR originated in a donor older than 35 with non-small cell lung cancer. The DNA for the CDR3 is TGTGCCAGCAGCTTGGTGGTAGAAGTGAACACTGAAACTTTCTTT. It yields the protein CASSLVVEVNTETFF.